Below, 21 T cell receptor beta chains from the same sample are listed, as sequenced in a study of cytomegalovirus exposure and HLA in healthy donors. The PCR made use of 60 Vbeta and 13 Jbeta primers. Profiling relied on immunoSEQ multiplex PCR, and the TCRdb table lists in-frame clones only, not all of them. The top ten hold about 6.4% of the sample, which has 150,000 or so clones, about 79% seen once. Source material: PBMCs. These receptors all stem from a man in his forties in good health and CMV-seropositive.

The V call is TRBV5-1, the J call TRBJ1-2; D remains ambiguous. V lost 4 bases, J lost 14 bases, and 18 bases lay in between. From germline, CDR1 is SGHRS and CDR2 YFSETQ. The CDR3 is made up of 12 amino acids. The CDR3 sequence: CASSEPDGLRTF. In DNA, the CDR3 is TGCGCCAGCAGCGAACCCGACGGTTTGAGGACCTTC. Using reference TRBV5-1 and TRBJ1-2 for the parts outside the CDR3, the full variable domain is KAGVTQTPRYLIKTRGQQVTLSCSPISGHRSVSWYQQTPGQGLQFLFEYFSETQRNKGNFPGRFSGRQFSNSRSEMNVSTLELGDSALYLCASSEPDGLRTFGSGTRLTVV.

The V gene is TRBV19, the J gene TRBJ1-1, with D perhaps TRBD1 (6 bases). The germline V gene has CDR1 LNHDA and CDR2 SQIVND (reference sequence). Trimming took off 1 base at V and 10 bases at J, with 16 bases between the two ends. CDR3 length: 14 amino acids. Written as DNA, the CDR3 is TGTGCCAGTAGTATAGTGGGAGGGGGAAAGGGAGCTTTCTTT. Translated, it gives CASSIVGGGKGAFF.

J is TRBJ1-6 and V is TRBV9; 7 bases align to TRBD1. The CDR3 is made up of 15 amino acids. V gave up 0 bases and J gave up 7 bases; unmatched junction bases: 4. The V gene's germline CDR1 is SGDLS and CDR2 YYNGEE. CDR3 in DNA: TGTGCCAGCAGCGTAGCCCCAGGGGGGAATTCACCCCTCCACTTT. Translation: CASSVAPGGNSPLHF.

This clone was picked up a small number of times. This rearrangement joins TRBV2 to TRBJ1-1; D uncertain. The CDR3 runs 13 residues. Trimming pared 7 bases from V and 8 bases from J, leaving 17 bases between. Germline values: CDR1 SNHLY, CDR2 FYNNEI. CDR3 sequence: CASKYQDGGEAFF. CDR3 coding DNA: TGTGCCAGCAAATATCAGGACGGAGGAGAAGCTTTCTTT.

This clone was observed a handful of times. CDR3 loop: CASSSGPLDEQYF. The DNA for the CDR3 is TGTGCCAGCAGTTCCGGTCCTTTAGACGAGCAGTACTTC. The chain links TRBV11-1 to TRBJ2-7; D ambiguous. The germline V gene has CDR1 SGHAT and CDR2 FQDESV (reference sequence). Trimming removed 6 bases from V and 5 bases from J, with 14 bases in between. This CDR3 comprises 13 residues.

A single count supports this clone. The chain joins TRBV5-1 to TRBJ1-1; D is possibly TRBD1 (5 bases). The CDR3 has 14 amino acids. The V end lost 4 bases, the J end lost 1 base, and 11 bases lay between the germline ends. Per the germline V gene, CDR1 is SGHRS and CDR2 is YFSETQ. In nucleotides, the CDR3 is TGCGCCAGCAGCGTGGACGGGGGGAACACTGAAGCTTTCTTT. This codes for CASSVDGGNTEAFF.

The chain joins TRBV9 to TRBJ1-4; the D is unclear. The CDR3 extends over 15 amino acids. Germline CDR1 and CDR2: SGDLS and YYNGEE. V lost 0 bases to trimming and J lost 4 bases, with 10 bases between them. This CDR3 is CASSVALGSNEKLFF. Here the CDR3 DNA reads TGTGCCAGCAGCGTAGCTCTGGGGAGTAATGAAAAACTGTTTTTT.

About this clone: This same CDR3 is encoded by further DNA sequences in the sample. The genes are TRBV11-2 and TRBJ2-5; TRBD2 matches at 7 bases. V shed 10 bases and J 5 bases; nucleotides not matched to a gene: 19. This CDR3 contains 16 residues. In germline, CDR1 is SGHAT, CDR2 FQNNGV. This CDR3 is CATSLIRGGDLETQYF. CDR3 coding DNA: TGTGCCACTTCACTAATACGTGGGGGGGATCTGGAGACCCAGTACTTC.

This chain joins TRBV25-1 and TRBJ2-5; 7 bases are shared with TRBD1. CDR1 and CDR2 from the germline V gene are MGHDK and SYGVNS. The V and J ends lost 4 bases and 3 bases, in that order; junction bases with no gene match: 8. The CDR3 runs to 15 residues. The CDR3 is CASSGRGLLEETQYF. The CDR3, as DNA: TGTGCCAGCAGTGGCAGGGGGTTGCTAGAAGAGACCCAGTACTTC.

This clone has only one observation. The V gene is TRBV5-6, the J gene TRBJ1-1, with 9 bases aligning to TRBD1. The CDR3 runs to 17 residues. In germline, CDR1 is SGHDT, CDR2 YYEEEE. The junction had 14 bases not matched to a gene; V was cut back by 4 bases and J by 4 bases. The CDR3 protein is CASSGGTGQGFFTEAFF. The DNA for the CDR3 is TGTGCCAGCAGCGGAGGGACGGGACAGGGATTTTTCACTGAAGCTTTCTTT.

This rearrangement joins TRBV7-7 to TRBJ2-4, with TRBD1 matching 8 bases. With V trimmed by 5 bases and J by 0 bases, 6 bases remained unmatched. The CDR3 is made up of 16 amino acids. Germline V gene sequence: CDR1 SSHAT, CDR2 FNYEAQ (reference sequence). CDR3 DNA: TGTGCCAGCAGCCGACAGGGGACCCTAGCCAAAAACATTCAGTACTTC. It codes for CASSRQGTLAKNIQYF. The full variable domain, in which reference TRBV7-7 and TRBJ2-4 provide the parts outside the CDR3, is GAGVSQSPRYKVTKRGQDVTLRCDPISSHATLYWYQQALGQGPEFLTYFNYEAQPDKSGLPSDRFSAERPEGSISTLTIQRTEQRDSAMYRCASSRQGTLAKNIQYFGAGTRLSVL.

The rearrangement joins TRBV5-1 to TRBJ1-1; 7 nucleotides agree with TRBD1. Germline values: CDR1 SGHRS, CDR2 YFSETQ. CDR3 length equals 14 residues. The ends lost 0 bases at V and 6 bases at J; junction bases unmatched: 5. The CDR3 sequence: CASSLEGAGAEAFF. CDR3 DNA sequence: TGCGCCAGCAGCTTGGAGGGGGCTGGCGCTGAAGCTTTCTTT.

The chain carries TRBV28 and TRBJ2-5; D unclear. CDR3 length equals 15 residues. The germline CDR1 and CDR2 sequences are MDHEN and SYDVKM. Deletions cut 2 bases from V and 5 bases from J, with 15 bases between. For the CDR3, the DNA is TGTGCCAGCAGTTTACCTCGGGTCCAAAGGGAGACCCAGTACTTC. Translated: CASSLPRVQRETQYF.

A single count supports this clone. This chain joins TRBV5-1 and TRBJ2-3; the match to TRBD2 covers 8 bases. The V segment lost 0 bases and the J segment 4 bases; nucleotides outside the gene matches: 4. Germline lookup yields CDR1 SGHRS and CDR2 YFSETQ. The CDR3 extends over 15 amino acids. The CDR3 DNA sequence: TGCGCCAGCAGCTTGGGAGCGGGAGAATCAGATACGCAGTATTTT. It codes for CASSLGAGESDTQYF. Full variable domain (rest looked up from reference TRBV5-1 and TRBJ2-3): KAGVTQTPRYLIKTRGQQVTLSCSPISGHRSVSWYQQTPGQGLQFLFEYFSETQRNKGNFPGRFSGRQFSNSRSEMNVSTLELGDSALYLCASSLGAGESDTQYFGPGTRLTVL.

The V gene is TRBV7-8, the J gene TRBJ1-2; 11 nucleotides align to TRBD1. The CDR3 contains 19 residues. V shed 1 base, J shed 3 bases, and the junction held 13 bases outside the gene matches. CDR1 is SGHVS, CDR2 FQNEAQ, per germline. The CDR3 sequence is CASSLGPGQGAHVDYGYTF. In nucleotides, the CDR3 is TGTGCCAGCAGCTTAGGCCCCGGACAGGGGGCACACGTTGACTATGGCTACACCTTC.

CDR3 protein: CASSQEMHRYPYEQYF. CDR3 DNA sequence: TGTGCCAGCAGCCAAGAAATGCACCGCTACCCCTACGAGCAGTACTTC. This chain joins TRBV4-2 and TRBJ2-7; no firm D call. CDR3 length: 16 residues. The V and J ends lost 0 bases and 2 bases respectively, with 14 bases between them. The germline gives CDR1 LGHNA, CDR2 YNFKEQ.

The genes are TRBV30 and TRBJ1-2, with 10 bases matching TRBD1. The length of the CDR3 is 12 residues. The germline V gene has CDR1 GTSNPN and CDR2 SVGIG (reference sequence). J was trimmed by 7 bases and V by 5 bases; bases with no gene match: 4. Here the CDR3 reads CAWGTGVAGYTF. CDR3 sequence (DNA): TGTGCCTGGGGGACAGGGGTGGCTGGCTACACCTTC.

The gene calls are TRBV25-1 and TRBJ2-7; 8 bases agree with TRBD1. This CDR3 has 16 residues. Germline assignment: CDR1 MGHDK and CDR2 SYGVNS. Trimming took 3 bases from V and 3 from J; bases not matched to a gene: 10. The CDR3, as DNA: TGTGCCAGCAGTGACTCCAGGGGGCTAAATAACTACGAGCAGTACTTC. Translating gives CASSDSRGLNNYEQYF.

Of note for this clone: One end of the junction fails to match germline, which may point to a read error. This chain connects TRBV4-1 to TRBJ1-2; no firm D call. CDR1 and CDR2 from the germline V gene are MGHRA and YSYEKL. This CDR3 contains 14 residues. The chain's CDR3 is CASSKTTENYGHTF. The CDR3 nucleotides read TGCGCCAGCAGCAAAACCACTGAGAACTATGGCCACACCTTC.

This clone has a handful of counts. This chain links TRBV11-3 with TRBJ2-3; the D gene is possibly TRBD2 (6 bases). Looked up from germline, CDR1 is SGHNT and CDR2 is YENEEA. Deletions cut 4 bases from V and 6 bases from J, with 17 bases between. The CDR3 spans 15 residues. The CDR3 is CASSSTTDYRDTQYF. CDR3 coding DNA: TGTGCCAGCAGCTCAACTACGGACTACCGGGATACGCAGTATTTT.

Points on this clone: In the same sample, other DNA sequences code for this CDR3. The rearrangement joins TRBV5-1 to TRBJ2-2; TRBD1 is a possible D gene (6 bases). This CDR3 comprises 15 residues. V lost 4 bases, J lost 7 bases, and 17 bases lay in between. CDR1 SGHRS and CDR2 YFSETQ come from the germline V gene. The chain's CDR3 is CASSGLQGVNGELFF. The CDR3 nucleotides are TGCGCCAGCAGCGGTCTACAGGGAGTGAACGGGGAGCTGTTTTTT. Using reference TRBV5-1 and TRBJ2-2 for the parts outside the CDR3, the full variable domain is KAGVTQTPRYLIKTRGQQVTLSCSPISGHRSVSWYQQTPGQGLQFLFEYFSETQRNKGNFPGRFSGRQFSNSRSEMNVSTLELGDSALYLCASSGLQGVNGELFFGEGSRLTVL.